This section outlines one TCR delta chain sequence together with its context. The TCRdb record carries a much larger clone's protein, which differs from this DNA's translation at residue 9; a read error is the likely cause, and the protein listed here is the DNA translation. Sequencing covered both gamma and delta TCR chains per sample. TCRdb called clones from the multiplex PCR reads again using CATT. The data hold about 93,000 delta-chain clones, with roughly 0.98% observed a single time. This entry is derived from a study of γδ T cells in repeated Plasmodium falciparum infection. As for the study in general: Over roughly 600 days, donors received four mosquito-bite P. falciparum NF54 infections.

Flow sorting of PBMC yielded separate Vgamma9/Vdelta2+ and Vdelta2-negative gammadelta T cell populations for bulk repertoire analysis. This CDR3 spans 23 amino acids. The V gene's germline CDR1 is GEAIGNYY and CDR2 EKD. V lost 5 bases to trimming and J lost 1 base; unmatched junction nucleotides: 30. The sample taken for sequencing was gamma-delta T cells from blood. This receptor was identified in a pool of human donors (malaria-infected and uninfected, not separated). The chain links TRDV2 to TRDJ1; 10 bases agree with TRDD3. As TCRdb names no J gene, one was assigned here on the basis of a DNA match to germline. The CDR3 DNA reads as TGTGCCTGTGGCAAACACTTCCTAACGAGGGGGATACGCTCCCGGGGTTGCACCGATAAACTCATCTTT. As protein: CACGKHFLTRGIRSRGCTDKLIF.